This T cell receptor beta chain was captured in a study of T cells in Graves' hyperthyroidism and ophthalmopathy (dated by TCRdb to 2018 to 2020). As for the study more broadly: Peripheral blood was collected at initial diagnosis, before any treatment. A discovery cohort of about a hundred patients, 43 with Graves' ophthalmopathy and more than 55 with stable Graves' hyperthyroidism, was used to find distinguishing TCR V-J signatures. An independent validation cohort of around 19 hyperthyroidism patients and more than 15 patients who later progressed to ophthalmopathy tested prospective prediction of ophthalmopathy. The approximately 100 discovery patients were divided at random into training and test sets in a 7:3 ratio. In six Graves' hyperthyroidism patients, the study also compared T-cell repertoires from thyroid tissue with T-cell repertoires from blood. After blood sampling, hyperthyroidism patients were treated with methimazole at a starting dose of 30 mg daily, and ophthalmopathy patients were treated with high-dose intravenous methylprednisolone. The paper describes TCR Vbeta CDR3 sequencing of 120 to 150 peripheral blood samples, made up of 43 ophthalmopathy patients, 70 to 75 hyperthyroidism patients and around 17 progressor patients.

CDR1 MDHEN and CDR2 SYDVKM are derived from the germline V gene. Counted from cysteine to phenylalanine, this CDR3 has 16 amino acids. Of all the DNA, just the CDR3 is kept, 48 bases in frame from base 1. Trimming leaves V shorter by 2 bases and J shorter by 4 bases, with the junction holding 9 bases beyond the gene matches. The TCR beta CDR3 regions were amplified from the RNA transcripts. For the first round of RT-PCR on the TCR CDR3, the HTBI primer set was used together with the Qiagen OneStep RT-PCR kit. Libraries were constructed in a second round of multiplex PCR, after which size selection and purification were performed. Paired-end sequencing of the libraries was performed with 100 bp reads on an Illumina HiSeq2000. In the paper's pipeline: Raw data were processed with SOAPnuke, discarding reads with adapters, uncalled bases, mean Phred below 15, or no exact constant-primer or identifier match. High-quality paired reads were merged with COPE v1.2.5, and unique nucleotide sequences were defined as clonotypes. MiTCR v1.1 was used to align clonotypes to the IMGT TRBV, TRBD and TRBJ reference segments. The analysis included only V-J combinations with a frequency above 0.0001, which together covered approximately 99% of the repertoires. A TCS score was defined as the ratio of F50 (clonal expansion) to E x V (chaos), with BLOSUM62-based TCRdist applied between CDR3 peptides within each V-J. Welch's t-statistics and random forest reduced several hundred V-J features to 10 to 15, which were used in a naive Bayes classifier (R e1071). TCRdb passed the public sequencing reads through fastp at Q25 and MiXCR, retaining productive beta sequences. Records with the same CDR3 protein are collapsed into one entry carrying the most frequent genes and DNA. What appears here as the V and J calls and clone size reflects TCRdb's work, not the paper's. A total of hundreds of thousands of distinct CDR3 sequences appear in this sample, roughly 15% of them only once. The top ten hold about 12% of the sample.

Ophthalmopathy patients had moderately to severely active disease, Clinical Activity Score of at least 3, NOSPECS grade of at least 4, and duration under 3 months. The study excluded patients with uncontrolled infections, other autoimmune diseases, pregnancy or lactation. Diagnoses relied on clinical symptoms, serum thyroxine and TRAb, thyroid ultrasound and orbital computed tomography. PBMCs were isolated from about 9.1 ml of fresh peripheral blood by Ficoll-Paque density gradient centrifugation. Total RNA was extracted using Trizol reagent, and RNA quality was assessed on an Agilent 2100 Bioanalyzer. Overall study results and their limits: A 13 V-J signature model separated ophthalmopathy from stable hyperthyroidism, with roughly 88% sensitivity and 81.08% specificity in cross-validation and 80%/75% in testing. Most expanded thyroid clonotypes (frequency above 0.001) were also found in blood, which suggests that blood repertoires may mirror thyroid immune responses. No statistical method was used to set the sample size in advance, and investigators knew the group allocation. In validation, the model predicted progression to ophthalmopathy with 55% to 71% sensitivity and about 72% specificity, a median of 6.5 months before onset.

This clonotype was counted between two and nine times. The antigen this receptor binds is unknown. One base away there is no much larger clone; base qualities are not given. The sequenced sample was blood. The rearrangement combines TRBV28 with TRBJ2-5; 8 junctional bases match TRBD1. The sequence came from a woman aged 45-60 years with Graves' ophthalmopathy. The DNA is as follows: TGTGCCAGCAGTTTAACGGGCAGGGGGCGCGGAGAGACCCAGTACTTC. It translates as CASSLTGRGRGETQYF.